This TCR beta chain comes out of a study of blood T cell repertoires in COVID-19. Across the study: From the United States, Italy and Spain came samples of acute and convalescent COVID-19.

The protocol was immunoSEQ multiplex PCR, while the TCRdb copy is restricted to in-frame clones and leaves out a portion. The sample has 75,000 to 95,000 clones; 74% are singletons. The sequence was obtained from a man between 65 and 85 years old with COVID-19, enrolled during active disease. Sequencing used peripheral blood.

This CDR3 reads CASSLGTGGEKLFF. The CDR3 nucleotides are TGCGCCAGCAGCCTCGGGACGGGGGGCGAAAAACTGTTTTTT. The rearrangement links TRBV4-1 to TRBJ1-4, with TRBD1 as a possible D gene (6 bases). CDR3 length: 14 amino acids. V was cut by 4 bases and J by 8 bases, with 14 bases left in between. Germline V CDR1 and CDR2: MGHRA, YSYEKL.